Sequencing of this TCR beta chain was carried out in a study of T cell repertoires in cytomegalovirus infection. Study-level information: TCR beta signatures that were public indicated CMV infection and matching HLA type. Overall study findings and caveats: Of the TCR beta families, the public ones yielded a cumulative frequency that identified carriers of CMV plus the relevant HLA.

TCRdb recomputed calls from the reads with MiXCR, one row per CDR3 protein. The data hold approximately 550,000 distinct CDR3 sequences, with approximately 17% observed a single time. In this sample, this clonotype turned up many times. Its antigen is undetermined. The V and J ends lost 5 bases and 3 bases, in that order; junction bases with no gene match: 7. Germline V gene sequence: CDR1 MNHNS, CDR2 SASEGT. The CDR3 loop spans 15 amino acids. The chain links TRBV6-1 to TRBJ1-5; 7 positions agree with TRBD1. Sequencing was carried out using CD8+ T cells from PBMCs. The clonotype was recovered from a human donor in good health (CMV status not recorded). Some clones in this sample may be carry-over from other donors' samples. CDR3 protein: CASSRDRADNQPQHF. The DNA for the CDR3 is TGTGCCAGCAGTCGAGACAGGGCGGACAATCAGCCCCAGCATTTT.